This paragraph covers one T cell receptor beta chain sequence. Antigen unknown. These data are taken from a study of T cells in Graves' hyperthyroidism and ophthalmopathy. Study-wide results and caveats: Progression to ophthalmopathy was predicted a median of approximately 6.4 months early. Most thyroid clonotypes that were expanded above 0.001 also turned up in blood.

The TCR beta CDR3 regions underwent amplification using RNA transcripts as the source. HTBI primers drove first-round RT-PCR of the TCR CDR3. TCRdb reanalysed the multiplex PCR reads using MiXCR and keeps one entry per CDR3 protein. The table shows more than 500,000 distinct CDR3 sequences, with around 46% occurring only once. Trimming removed 2 bases at V and 15 bases at J, with 5 bases between. The CDR3 is made up of 10 amino acids. What was sequenced was peripheral blood or thyroid tissue (not recorded which). The chain is built from TRBV12-3 or TRBV12-4 and TRBJ2-6; D remains unclear. The clonotype originates from an adult woman with Graves' disease, either hyperthyroidism or ophthalmopathy (not recorded which). The CDR3 loop is CASSLLTLTF. The CDR3 DNA reads TGTGCCAGCAGTTTACTCACCCTGACTTTC.